The present entry profiles one TCR beta chain with its context. Original handling: Reference gene primer amplification yielded estimated nucleated cell counts. Profiled with immunoSEQ multiplex PCR; TCRdb holds only in-frame clones, not every one. V and J calls and clone size are given by that table; D and trimming were obtained from the DNA. The sample yields roughly 250,000 clones, approximately 88% seen once. Germline CDR1 MNHNS, CDR2 SASEGT. This CDR3 has 14 residues. These data are taken from a study of blood T cell repertoires in COVID-19. Specimen: PBMCs or T cells enriched from blood (not recorded which). The sequence was obtained from a woman aged 40 to 49 with acute COVID-19. The J gene is TRBJ2-7, the V gene TRBV6-1, with 9 nucleotides matching TRBD1. Here the CDR3 DNA reads TGTGCCAGCAGTGAAGCGGCTAATCGGGACAGGGTCTCGGTC. Translation gives CASSEAANRDRVSV.